This TCR beta chain appears in the sequencing data of a study of response to subunit inactivated influenza vaccine. This clonotype was seen many times. MiXCR was run by TCRdb on the RT-PCR reads, yielding one entry per CDR3 protein. The sample records around 200,000 distinct CDR3 sequences, approximately 8.7% being singletons. The receptor was isolated from a man in his fifties or sixties who received an inactivated influenza vaccine. This sample comprised non-naive T cells sorted from PBMCs, obtained on the day of vaccination.

CDR3 sequence reads: CASSGGQGAMGDTQYF. The CDR3 DNA sequence: TGCGCCAGCAGCGGAGGACAGGGGGCAATGGGGGATACGCAGTATTTT. The V call is TRBV5-1, the J call TRBJ2-3; 11 bases fit TRBD1. The CDR3 has 16 residues. V lost 4 bases and J lost 6; bases outside the gene matches: 10. Germline CDR1 is SGHRS and CDR2 is YFSETQ. Looking up the rest from reference TRBV5-1 and TRBJ2-3 gives the full variable domain: KAGVTQTPRYLIKTRGQQVTLSCSPISGHRSVSWYQQTPGQGLQFLFEYFSETQRNKGNFPGRFSGRQFSNSRSEMNVSTLELGDSALYLCASSGGQGAMGDTQYFGPGTRLTVL.